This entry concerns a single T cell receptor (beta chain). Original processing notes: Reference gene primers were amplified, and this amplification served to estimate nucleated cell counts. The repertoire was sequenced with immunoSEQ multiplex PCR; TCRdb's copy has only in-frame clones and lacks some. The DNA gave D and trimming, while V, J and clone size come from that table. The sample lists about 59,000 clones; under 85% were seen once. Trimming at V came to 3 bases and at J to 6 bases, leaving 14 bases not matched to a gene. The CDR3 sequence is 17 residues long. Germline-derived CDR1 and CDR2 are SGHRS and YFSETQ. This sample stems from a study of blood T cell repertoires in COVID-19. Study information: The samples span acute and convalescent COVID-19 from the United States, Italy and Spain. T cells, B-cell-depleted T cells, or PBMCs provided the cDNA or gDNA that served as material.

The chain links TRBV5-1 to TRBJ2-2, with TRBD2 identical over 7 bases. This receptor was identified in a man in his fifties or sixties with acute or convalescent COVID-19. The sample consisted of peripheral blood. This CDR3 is CASSSTAGLSSAGELFF. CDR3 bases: TGCGCCAGCAGCTCGACAGCGGGACTATCATCGGCCGGGGAGCTGTTTTTT.